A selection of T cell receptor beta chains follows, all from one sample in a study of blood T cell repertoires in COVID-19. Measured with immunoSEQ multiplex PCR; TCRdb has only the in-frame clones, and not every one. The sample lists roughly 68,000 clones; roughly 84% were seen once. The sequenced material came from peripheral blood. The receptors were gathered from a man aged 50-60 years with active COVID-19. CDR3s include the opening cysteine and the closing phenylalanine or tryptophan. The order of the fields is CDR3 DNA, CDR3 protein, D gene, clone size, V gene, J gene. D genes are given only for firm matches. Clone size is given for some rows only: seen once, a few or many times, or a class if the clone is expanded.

cdr3_nt: TGTGCCAGCAGCTCCCACAGGGGTAACACCGGGGAGCTGTTTTTT
cdr3_aa: CASSSHRGNTGELFF
d_call: TRBD1
clone_size: NA
v_call: TRBV5-8
j_call: TRBJ2-2

cdr3_nt: TGTGCCAGCAGCGCCCAGGGAGGCACTGAAGCTTTCTTT
cdr3_aa: CASSAQGGTEAFF
d_call: NA
clone_size: NA
v_call: TRBV7-9
j_call: TRBJ1-1

cdr3_nt: TGTGCCAGCTGTGAAATGGGGCTAGCGGGTACCAAAAACATTCAGTACTTC
cdr3_aa: CASCEMGLAGTKNIQYF
d_call: NA
clone_size: NA
v_call: TRBV21-1
j_call: TRBJ2-4

cdr3_nt: TGTGCCAGCAGCTTGGACAGGGGGGCGAACACCGGGGAGCTGTTTTTT
cdr3_aa: CASSLDRGANTGELFF
d_call: TRBD1
clone_size: once
v_call: TRBV5-8
j_call: TRBJ2-2

cdr3_nt: TGTGCCAGCACCGGGAGACAAGAGACCCAGTACTTC
cdr3_aa: CASTGRQETQYF
d_call: NA
clone_size: NA
v_call: TRBV6-5
j_call: TRBJ2-5

cdr3_nt: TGTGCCAGCTGGCGCGGGGGCCAGGACACCGGGGAGCTGTTTTTT
cdr3_aa: CASWRGGQDTGELFF
d_call: NA
clone_size: NA
v_call: TRBV6-5
j_call: TRBJ2-2

cdr3_nt: TGTGCCAGCAGCTGGGACTTCAGAGGAGAAAAACTGTTTTTT
cdr3_aa: CASSWDFRGEKLFF
d_call: NA
clone_size: NA
v_call: TRBV6-5
j_call: TRBJ1-4

cdr3_nt: TGTGCCAGCAGCTTTATCATTCCGAACTACAAGAGCTACGAGCAGTACTTC
cdr3_aa: CASSFIIPNYKSYEQYF
d_call: NA
clone_size: NA
v_call: TRBV11-2
j_call: TRBJ2-7

cdr3_nt: TGTGCCAGCAGTGAACGGGGGAGCTCCTATAATTCACCCCTCCACTTT
cdr3_aa: CASSERGSSYNSPLHF
d_call: NA
clone_size: few
v_call: TRBV6-1
j_call: TRBJ1-6

cdr3_nt: TGTGCCAGCAGCCAGAAAACCGGGACCTATAATTCACCCCTCCACTTT
cdr3_aa: CASSQKTGTYNSPLHF
d_call: NA
clone_size: NA
v_call: TRBV3-1/TRBV3-2
j_call: TRBJ1-6

cdr3_nt: TGTGCCAGAACGGACAGGGGATCATTGGCTGAGCAGTTCTTC
cdr3_aa: CARTDRGSLAEQFF
d_call: TRBD1
clone_size: NA
v_call: TRBV19
j_call: TRBJ2-1

cdr3_nt: TGCGCCAGCAGTCCGGCCCCGTCGAGGTCTCTCCTCTACGAGCAGTACTTC
cdr3_aa: CASSPAPSRSLLYEQYF
d_call: NA
clone_size: NA
v_call: TRBV4-1
j_call: TRBJ2-7

cdr3_nt: TGTGCCAGCAGCCAAGATTTGGGGACAGGGAGTTACGAGCAGTACTTC
cdr3_aa: CASSQDLGTGSYEQYF
d_call: TRBD1
clone_size: few
v_call: TRBV4-2
j_call: TRBJ2-7

cdr3_nt: TGTGCCAGCAGTTATACTAGTGATGAGCAGTTCTTC
cdr3_aa: CASSYTSDEQFF
d_call: NA
clone_size: NA
v_call: TRBV5-4
j_call: TRBJ2-1

cdr3_nt: TGTGCCAGCAGCTTAGTTCCGCGGGGGAACCAAGAGACCCAGTACTTC
cdr3_aa: CASSLVPRGNQETQYF
d_call: TRBD2
clone_size: NA
v_call: TRBV7-6
j_call: TRBJ2-5

cdr3_nt: TGTGCCAGCAGTTACTCAATGGAGAACTACAATGAGCAGTTCTTC
cdr3_aa: CASSYSMENYNEQFF
d_call: NA
clone_size: NA
v_call: TRBV6-2/TRBV6-3
j_call: TRBJ2-1

cdr3_nt: TGTGCCAGCTCACCAGAGACAGGGAATGGAAGAGCTTTCTTT
cdr3_aa: CASSPETGNGRAFF
d_call: TRBD1
clone_size: NA
v_call: TRBV18
j_call: TRBJ1-1

cdr3_nt: TGTGCCAGTAGTACCTCCGGGACAGCGAAGAATGAGCAGTTCTTC
cdr3_aa: CASSTSGTAKNEQFF
d_call: TRBD1
clone_size: NA
v_call: TRBV19
j_call: TRBJ2-1

cdr3_nt: TGTGCCAGCAGTTACTTGGGGACAGGGATCTACGAGCAGTACTTC
cdr3_aa: CASSYLGTGIYEQYF
d_call: TRBD1
clone_size: NA
v_call: TRBV6-5
j_call: TRBJ2-7

cdr3_nt: TGCGCCAGCAAGGGGCGCCGTCCCAGGGGATATGGGAACACTGAAGCTTTCTTT
cdr3_aa: CASKGRRPRGYGNTEAFF
d_call: NA
clone_size: NA
v_call: TRBV4-1
j_call: TRBJ1-1

cdr3_nt: TGTGCTAGCAGCTTAACGGGGACTAGCTACGAGCAGTACTTC
cdr3_aa: CASSLTGTSYEQYF
d_call: TRBD2
clone_size: NA
v_call: TRBV7-7
j_call: TRBJ2-7

cdr3_nt: TGTGCCAGCAGTGGCCTAGGCGAGACCCAGTACTTC
cdr3_aa: CASSGLGETQYF
d_call: NA
clone_size: NA
v_call: TRBV2
j_call: TRBJ2-5

cdr3_nt: TGTGCCAGCAACCCCAGGGGATCGAATGAAGCTTTCTTT
cdr3_aa: CASNPRGSNEAFF
d_call: NA
clone_size: NA
v_call: TRBV27
j_call: TRBJ1-1

cdr3_nt: TGTGCCAGCAGCGTAGCAGGGTCAGTCAATTCACCCCTCCACTTT
cdr3_aa: CASSVAGSVNSPLHF
d_call: NA
clone_size: NA
v_call: TRBV9
j_call: TRBJ1-6

cdr3_nt: TGTGCCAGCAGCCGCCAGATGAACACTGAAGCTTTCTTT
cdr3_aa: CASSRQMNTEAFF
d_call: NA
clone_size: once
v_call: TRBV5-4
j_call: TRBJ1-1

cdr3_nt: TGTGCCAGCAGGACAGGGGGCGCTTGGTTTGGCTACACCTTC
cdr3_aa: CASRTGGAWFGYTF
d_call: TRBD1
clone_size: NA
v_call: TRBV2
j_call: TRBJ1-2

cdr3_nt: TGTGCCAGCAGCACAGGGAATCAGCCCCAGCATTTT
cdr3_aa: CASSTGNQPQHF
d_call: NA
clone_size: NA
v_call: TRBV12-3/TRBV12-4
j_call: TRBJ1-5

cdr3_nt: TGTGCCAGCAGCCGATTGGGACTAGCGCCCAACGAGCAGTACTTC
cdr3_aa: CASSRLGLAPNEQYF
d_call: TRBD2
clone_size: NA
v_call: TRBV14
j_call: TRBJ2-7

cdr3_nt: TGTGCCAGCAGCTCCCCAGGAGCGGGATACACCGGGGAGCTGTTTTTT
cdr3_aa: CASSSPGAGYTGELFF
d_call: TRBD2
clone_size: NA
v_call: TRBV7-2
j_call: TRBJ2-2

cdr3_nt: TGTGCCAGCAGCCAAGGGGGCCAGAAAGAGACCCAGTACTTC
cdr3_aa: CASSQGGQKETQYF
d_call: NA
clone_size: NA
v_call: TRBV14
j_call: TRBJ2-5

cdr3_nt: TGTGCCAGCAGTGAATTACGGGCGGGCCACACAGATACGCAGTATTTT
cdr3_aa: CASSELRAGHTDTQYF
d_call: NA
clone_size: NA
v_call: TRBV2
j_call: TRBJ2-3